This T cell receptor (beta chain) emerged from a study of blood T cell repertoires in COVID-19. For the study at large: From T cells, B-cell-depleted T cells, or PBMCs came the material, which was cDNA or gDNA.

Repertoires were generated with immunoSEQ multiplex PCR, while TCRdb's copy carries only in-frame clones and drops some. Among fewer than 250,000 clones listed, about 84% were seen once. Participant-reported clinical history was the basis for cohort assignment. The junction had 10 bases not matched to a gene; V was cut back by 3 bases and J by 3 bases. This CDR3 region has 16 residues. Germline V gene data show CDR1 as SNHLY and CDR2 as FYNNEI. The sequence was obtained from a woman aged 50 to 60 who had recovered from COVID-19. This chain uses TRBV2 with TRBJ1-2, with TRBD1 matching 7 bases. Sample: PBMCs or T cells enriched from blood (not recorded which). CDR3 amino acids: CASSEPRDSQDYGYTF. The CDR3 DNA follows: TGTGCCAGCAGTGAGCCCCGGGACAGCCAAGACTATGGCTACACCTTC.